A selection of T cell receptor beta chains follows, all from one sample in a study of T cell repertoires in cytomegalovirus infection. TCRdb independently ran MiXCR on the reads; one entry per CDR3 protein. The sample holds under 850,000 distinct CDR3 sequences, less than 40% seen once. The sequenced material came from PBMCs. Receptor source: a human donor in good health (CMV status not recorded). Some clones in this sample may be carry-over from other donors' samples. Both conserved end residues are trimmed from each CDR3.

cdr3_aa v_call
AIRQGPAANQPQH TRBV10-3
SATRQERGEY TRBV20-1
ASSLSGGSNEQF TRBV18
ASSLSLAGTDTQY TRBV7-2
ASSLGSTLANVLT TRBV7-2
ASTDRWGLGEQF TRBV19
ASRRTGGGNNYSYT TRBV7-4
ASSLHNEQF TRBV7-2
ATSRDYIEQGKGNTIY TRBV15
ASRERSRGNQPQH TRBV6-6
ASRRQGIETEAF TRBV12-3/TRBV12-4
ASSPINSPLH TRBV7-6
ASSLGVSLAGAVNEQF TRBV7-2
ASSLEFAVSYNEQF TRBV7-8
ASSSLAGDWNEQF TRBV2
ASGLTGSWNTEAF TRBV2
ASSSSTGSGPGANVLT TRBV7-9
ASSPRDREEQF TRBV5-6
ATIIGQDFSYGYT TRBV15
ASSYSTRVGSYNSPLH TRBV6-8
ASSPVSSTDTQY TRBV5-5
ASSLDWDRDYYNEQF TRBV11-2
ASSPLQRTNTDTQY TRBV7-6
ASSFTEGWTAGELF TRBV27
ASSEETGDSDTQY TRBV6-4
ASSYSDRGGNIQY TRBV6-5
ASSWDADDKQY TRBV7-8
ASSLNGGLGEQY TRBV27
SARWGGQETQY TRBV20-1
ASSLGRQGGGNEQF TRBV12-3/TRBV12-4
ASSYPRASGEETQY TRBV6-1
ASSRGQGGNQPQH TRBV7-9
ASSSQGSRTEAF TRBV12-3/TRBV12-4
ASSSGTEQETQY TRBV6-2/TRBV6-3
ASSLLGGLAGRGTDTQY TRBV7-3
ASSITGGQTEAF TRBV19